Listed below are T cell receptor beta chains from one sample, sequenced in a study of human T cells and chemical hapten exposure. Via MiXCR, TCRdb re-called the RACE reads, giving one row per CDR3 protein. This sample has some 62,000 distinct CDR3 sequences, with approximately 10% found just once. Specimen: whole blood, collected in connection with sensitization to the hapten diphenylcyclopropenone (DPC). The receptors shown here come from a woman aged 30 to 39 with alopecia areata. Some clones in this sample may be carry-over from other donors' samples. Both conserved end residues are part of each CDR3. D genes are given only for firm matches. The listing skips clone size in some rows; elsewhere it reads once, few, many or a size class.

>TRBV29-1|TRBJ2-7|-|TRBD1
CSVGDRENEQYF
TGCAGCGTTGGGGACAGGGAGAACGAGCAGTACTTC
>TRBV28|TRBJ1-4|few|TRBD1
CASQKGTGEKLFF
TGTGCCAGTCAAAAGGGGACAGGTGAAAAACTGTTTTTT
>TRBV4-3|TRBJ2-2|-|-
CASSQDPNVPGELFF
TGCGCCAGCAGCCAAGACCCAAACGTTCCCGGGGAGCTGTTTTTT
>TRBV11-2|TRBJ2-1|-|-
CASSKWTASYNEQFF
TGTGCCAGCAGTAAATGGACAGCCTCTTACAATGAGCAGTTCTTC
>TRBV11-2|TRBJ2-1|-|TRBD2
CASSLLRTSGTNEQFF
TGTGCCAGCAGCTTATTACGGACTAGCGGGACGAATGAGCAGTTCTTC
>TRBV18|TRBJ1-3|many|-
CASSPPAREVNTIYF
TGTGCCAGCTCACCACCCGCGAGGGAGGTGAACACCATATATTTT
>TRBV7-9|TRBJ2-7|few|TRBD1
CASSSWTGGAYEQYF
TGTGCCAGCAGCTCGTGGACAGGGGGAGCCTACGAGCAGTACTTC
>TRBV15|TRBJ2-7|-|-
CATSRDRGPEQYF
TGTGCCACCAGCAGAGATCGGGGACCCGAGCAGTACTTC
>TRBV30|TRBJ1-1|few|TRBD1
CAWSWDRGEAFF
TGTGCCTGGAGTTGGGACAGGGGTGAAGCTTTCTTT
>TRBV29-1|TRBJ2-1|-|-
CSVDGESYNEQFF
TGCAGCGTCGACGGGGAGTCCTACAATGAGCAGTTCTTC
>TRBV7-9|TRBJ1-2|once|TRBD1
CASSSNRGEDSGYTF
TGTGCCAGCAGCTCAAACAGGGGGGAGGATTCTGGCTACACCTTC
>TRBV4-3|TRBJ2-1|once|TRBD2
CASSQDPSGGDNEQFF
TGCGCCAGCAGCCAAGATCCGAGCGGGGGGGACAATGAGCAGTTCTTC
>TRBV20-1|TRBJ2-3|few|-
CSASPLLGGEYLDTQYF
TGCAGTGCTAGTCCCCTCTTGGGGGGCGAATATTTAGATACGCAGTATTTT
>TRBV7-7|TRBJ1-1|many|TRBD1
CASSSPGTVEAFF
TGTGCCAGCAGCTCCCCAGGGACAGTTGAAGCTTTCTTT
>TRBV2|TRBJ1-6|few|TRBD1
CASTAGGTYNSPLHF
TGTGCCAGCACCGCAGGGGGCACCTATAATTCACCCCTCCACTTT
>TRBV7-3|TRBJ2-5|many|-
CASSAGPQETQYF
TGTGCCAGCAGCGCGGGACCCCAAGAGACCCAGTACTTC
>TRBV28|TRBJ2-5|few|-
CASSAPDQETQYF
TGTGCCAGCAGTGCTCCCGATCAAGAGACCCAGTACTTC
>TRBV6-6|TRBJ2-5|few|-
CASSYGTFEETQYF
TGTGCCAGCAGTTATGGGACCTTCGAAGAGACCCAGTACTTC